One TCR beta chain is described in this entry. It lacks a known antigen. Per-base qualities were not stored, and no clone one base away is much larger. Sequenced on an Illumina HiSeq 1500. TCRdb redid the processing of the public reads, applying fastp at Q25 and MiXCR, and retained in-frame beta chains. Rows are combined by CDR3 protein, so each entry shows the most common genes and DNA. The sample table contains fewer than 300,000 distinct CDR3 sequences; only one count was recorded for about 23% of them. The top ten constitute roughly 14% of the sample. The source of the sample is a study of T cell repertoires in cytomegalovirus infection (dated by TCRdb to about 2019). Study-level background: Donor HLA type was relevant to the analysis, as public TCR beta signatures indicated carriage of CMV infection together with the matching HLA type. Points the paper makes about the study in general: In both this cohort and an independent cohort of some 350 donors, the cumulative frequency of public TCR beta family members distinguished carriers of CMV infection plus the relevant HLA type. The ex vivo response was dominated by HLA-C-restricted CMV-specific TCR beta clonotypes, and the single most frequent clonotype in two of eight donors was supplied by these HLA-C-restricted clonotypes.

Sequences SGHTA (CDR1) and FQGTGA (CDR2) are obtained from the germline V gene. The CDR3 measures 18 amino acids from cysteine to phenylalanine. The entry retains the CDR3 DNA only, 54 bases that are in frame from base 1. Trimming accounts for 2 bases at V and 4 bases at J, while the number of junction bases matched to no gene is 15. This receptor was identified in a human donor in good health (CMV status not recorded). Some clones in this sample may be carry-over from other donors' samples. Specimen: PBMCs. This sequence uses TRBV7-3 and TRBJ2-3, with TRBD1 matching 7 junction bases. The nucleotide sequence reads as follows: TGTGCCAGCAGCTTACTTAGGGTTAGCAGGGGGACCCCAGATACGCAGTATTTT. Its protein reads: CASSLLRVSRGTPDTQYF.